The 24 T cell receptor beta chains in this list originate from one sample, sequenced in a study of blood T cells in healthy people across ages (dated by TCRdb to 2014 to 2015). Libraries were prepared through 5' RACE. TCRdb lists the instrument as Illumina HiSeq 2500. A second 7 to 11 cycle PCR used a sample-barcoded 5' primer and a J-beta primer mix. TCRdb itself trimmed the public reads at Q25 with fastp, ran MiXCR and retained productive beta chains. Each CDR3 protein appears once, grouped with its most common genes and DNA. For this sample the table gives around 800,000 distinct CDR3 sequences, of which approximately 55% were detected only once. The ten largest make up roughly two fifths of the sample. Sequencing was carried out using blood. These receptors all come from an elderly man in good health.

The chain links TRBV9 to TRBJ1-4; 9 bases are a match to TRBD1. CDR1 is SGDLS and CDR2 is YYNGEE in the germline V gene. The CDR3 is 14 residues long. The junction had 3 bases not matched to a gene; V was cut back by 5 bases and J by 4 bases. CDR3 sequence reads: CASSTGGNNEKLFF. The CDR3 DNA reads as TGTGCCAGCAGTACAGGGGGCAATAATGAAAAACTGTTTTTT.

V and J are TRBV5-1 and TRBJ2-4; perhaps TRBD2 as D (5 bases). V gave up 1 base and J gave up 13 bases, with 21 bases separating them. The length of the CDR3 is 15 residues. Germline-derived CDR1 and CDR2 are SGHRS and YFSETQ. The CDR3 DNA follows: TGCGCCAGCAGCTTGATCACCTCCTCTGTGGGAGAGCAGTACTTC. This translates into CASSLITSSVGEQYF.

The V and J genes are TRBV20-1 and TRBJ2-7; D call uncertain. This CDR3 is built from 13 residues. Germline CDR1 reads DFQATT; CDR2 reads SNEGSKA (reference sequence). Trimming took off 1 base at V and 5 bases at J, with 12 bases between the two ends. The CDR3 nucleotides are TGCAGTGCTAGAGCTCCTACAGTAAACGAGCAGTACTTC. Translating it yields CSARAPTVNEQYF.

This chain connects TRBV5-1 to TRBJ2-5; D is unclear. The CDR3 is made up of 13 amino acids. The V end was cut by 2 bases, the J end by 5 bases, with 10 bases between. Germline lookup yields CDR1 SGHRS and CDR2 YFSETQ. This CDR3 is CASSFSPDETQYF. Here the CDR3 DNA reads TGCGCCAGCAGCTTCTCTCCAGATGAGACCCAGTACTTC.

The chain is built from TRBV28 and TRBJ1-2; 7 positions agree with TRBD1. Germline V gene sequence: CDR1 MDHEN, CDR2 SYDVKM. J lost 4 bases, V lost 6 bases, and 11 bases had no gene match. The CDR3 sequence is 15 residues long. CDR3: CASSILTGVAYGYTF. The CDR3 nucleotides read TGTGCCAGCAGCATCTTAACAGGGGTTGCCTATGGCTACACCTTC.

The sample holds a few counts of this clonotype. The chain links TRBV11-2 to TRBJ1-2, with D hard to call. This CDR3 has 12 residues. V was trimmed by 2 bases and J by 8 bases, leaving 9 bases between them. Germline CDR1 SGHAT, CDR2 FQNNGV. The CDR3 DNA sequence: TGTGCCAGCAGCTTACCGTCTCGGGGCTACACCTTC. As protein: CASSLPSRGYTF.

This clonotype is a singleton in its sample. J is TRBJ2-1 and V is TRBV15; 7 nucleotides agree with TRBD2. CDR3 size: 16 residues. The trim removed 2 bases at V and 7 bases at J, leaving 11 bases unmatched. In germline, CDR1 is LNHNV, CDR2 YYDKDF (reference sequence). This chain's CDR3 is CATSRRLAPEGNEQFF. The CDR3 region has the DNA TGTGCCACCAGCAGAAGACTAGCACCTGAAGGGAATGAGCAGTTCTTC.

The chain recombines TRBV20-1 with TRBJ1-1, with D hard to call. This CDR3 has 14 residues. Trimming cost V 4 bases and J 5 bases, with 17 bases left between them. CDR1 is DFQATT, CDR2 SNEGSKA, per germline (reference sequence). The CDR3 DNA reads TGCAGTGCTACCCCCGCTCGCCGGCAGACTGAAGCTTTCTTT. This sequence encodes CSATPARRQTEAFF.

The rearrangement uses TRBV7-9 and TRBJ2-1; 11 bases map to TRBD2. Germline-derived CDR1 and CDR2 are SEHNR and FQNEAQ (reference sequence). The trim removed 1 base at V and 3 bases at J, leaving 14 bases unmatched. The length of the CDR3 is 20 residues. Here the CDR3 reads CASSLGLTSGTLGNYNEQFF. In DNA form, the CDR3 reads TGTGCCAGCAGCTTAGGTCTGACTAGCGGGACGTTGGGGAACTACAATGAGCAGTTCTTC.

This clonotype was recorded many times. V and J are TRBV5-1 and TRBJ2-7; D not certain. The germline V gene has CDR1 SGHRS and CDR2 YFSETQ. The V and J ends lost 0 bases and 0 bases respectively, with 10 bases between them. This CDR3 spans 15 amino acids. The CDR3 is CASSLDGGSSYEQYF. CDR3 DNA: TGCGCCAGCAGCTTGGATGGCGGATCCTCCTACGAGCAGTACTTC.

The J gene is TRBJ1-2, the V gene TRBV12-3 or TRBV12-4, with D tentatively TRBD1 (5 bases). This CDR3 region has 13 residues. Trimming took off 5 bases at V and 8 bases at J, with 15 bases between the two ends. The CDR3 coding sequence is TGTGCCAGCAGTCCCTCCGGGACGCCCGGCTACACCTTC. Residues: CASSPSGTPGYTF.

The V gene is TRBV18, the J gene TRBJ2-4; 9 bases are shared with TRBD1. Judging by the DNA end, TRBJ2-7 fits better; the J call may be wrong. The CDR3 runs 16 residues. Germline V gives CDR1 KGHSH, CDR2 LQKENI. The CDR3, as DNA: TGTGCCAGCTCACCCCTAGGACAGGGGACAACCTACGAGCAGTACTTC. It encodes CASSPLGQGTTYEQYF.

Here the CDR3 reads CASSQLAGGGTGELFF. For the CDR3, the DNA is TGTGCCAGCAGCCAATTAGCGGGGGGCGGCACCGGGGAGCTGTTTTTT. This chain links TRBV4-2 with TRBJ2-2; 10 positions agree with TRBD2. With V trimmed by 2 bases and J by 4 bases, 4 bases remained unmatched. The CDR3 totals 16 residues. The germline gives CDR1 LGHNA, CDR2 YNFKEQ.

This clonotype was detected only a few times. V usage is TRBV7-6 and J usage is TRBJ2-7; TRBD1 aligns across 7 bases. The CDR3 contains 15 residues. The V and J ends lost 3 bases and 3 bases, in that order; junction bases with no gene match: 8. The germline CDR1 and CDR2 sequences are SGHVS and FNYEAQ. The CDR3 DNA follows: TGTGCCAGCAGCTTGATCTCGGGACAGATCTACGAGCAGTACTTC. It codes for CASSLISGQIYEQYF.

This clonotype has a handful of counts. The rearrangement joins TRBV12-3 or TRBV12-4 to TRBJ2-1; 13 bases line up with TRBD2. CDR3 length: 16 residues. V dropped 1 base and J dropped 4; count of bases not matched to a gene: 1. Here the CDR3 DNA reads TGTGCCAGCAGTTTAGGGGGACTAGCGGGGTACAATGAGCAGTTCTTC. Translated: CASSLGGLAGYNEQFF.

This clonotype was recorded once. The junction does not match germline at one end; this may be a read error. The CDR3 is CSVGGLYSDEQYF. As DNA, the CDR3 is TGCAGCGTTGGTGGGCTGTACTCCGACGAGCAGTACTTC. This chain joins TRBV29-1 and TRBJ2-7, with unresolved D. This CDR3 is 13 amino acids long. Germline CDR1 reads SQVTM; CDR2 reads ANQGSEA.

V is TRBV2 and J is TRBJ2-1; tentative D call: TRBD2 (5 bases). CDR3 length: 13 residues. Germline V gene lookup returns CDR1 SNHLY and CDR2 FYNNEI. CDR3: CAILAQRYNEQFF. Written as DNA, the CDR3 is TGTGCAATTCTAGCCCAGAGGTACAATGAGCAGTTCTTC.

The rearrangement uses TRBV20-1 and TRBJ2-5, with 10 positions matching TRBD1. The germline V gene encodes CDR1 DFQATT and CDR2 SNEGSKA (reference sequence). The CDR3 length is 14 residues. J gave up 3 bases and V 4 bases, and 5 bases lay outside the gene matches. The CDR3, as DNA: TGCAGTGCTAACGGACAGGGGGGCAAAGAGACCCAGTACTTC. It translates to CSANGQGGKETQYF.

CDR3 sequence reads: CASSLMWRGSGEQFF. In DNA, the CDR3 is TGTGCCAGCAGCTTAATGTGGAGGGGCAGCGGGGAGCAGTTCTTC. V gene TRBV7-9 combines with J gene TRBJ2-1, with a possible D match to TRBD2 (6 bases). This CDR3 region has 15 residues. Deletions cut 2 bases from V and 10 bases from J, with 18 bases between. Per the germline V gene, CDR1 is SEHNR and CDR2 is FQNEAQ (reference sequence).

The J gene is TRBJ1-2, the V gene TRBV20-1, with D perhaps TRBD1 (5 bases). V lost 1 base and J 5 bases, leaving 14 bases between the germline ends. In germline, CDR1 is DFQATT, CDR2 SNEGSKA (reference sequence). CDR3 length: 14 residues. CDR3 protein: CSARVVPGVYGYTF. In DNA form, the CDR3 reads TGCAGTGCTAGAGTTGTCCCGGGGGTGTATGGCTACACCTTC.

With regard to this clonotype: One junction end does not reproduce the germline sequence, and a read error may be involved. V is TRBV28 and J is TRBJ2-2; D could derive from TRBD1 or TRBD2 (5 bases each). CDR1 and CDR2 (germline): MDHEN, SYDVKM. CDR3 length equals 13 residues. CDR3 protein: CASSTKGVRELVF. For the CDR3, the DNA is TGTGCCAGCAGTACCAAGGGAGTCAGGGAGCTGGTTTTT.

The chain links TRBV25-1 to TRBJ1-4, with a possible D match to TRBD1 (6 bases). V was clipped by 5 bases and J by 2 bases, with 12 bases between them. This CDR3 has 15 amino acids. CDR1 and CDR2 from the germline V gene are MGHDK and SYGVNS. The CDR3 reads CASSPGQNTNEKLFF. The CDR3 nucleotides are TGTGCCAGCAGTCCAGGACAGAATACTAATGAAAAACTGTTTTTT.

In regard to this clonotype: The junction and the germline gene differ at one end; a read error may be behind it. The chain's CDR3 is CATSGQGGSNQPQHF. For the CDR3, the DNA is TGTGCCACTAGTGGACAGGGGGGTAGCAATCAGCCCCAGCATTTT. The chain combines TRBV24-1 with TRBJ1-5; 10 positions agree with TRBD1. CDR3 size: 15 residues. Germline-derived CDR1 and CDR2 are KGHDR and SFDVKD.

Regarding this clonotype: A read error may produce the germline difference seen at one junction end. This chain links TRBV7-7 with TRBJ2-7; TRBD2 agrees at 10 bases. CDR3 size: 15 residues. Germline assignment: CDR1 SSHAT and CDR2 FNYEAQ (reference sequence). The CDR3 DNA is TGTGCTAGCAGCTTAGCCCTAGCGGGAGTAGATGAGCAGTACTTC. Amino acid sequence: CASSLALAGVDEQYF.